This T cell receptor beta chain was recorded in a study of CXCR3-negative and CXCR3-positive naive CD8 T cells. CDR1 and CDR2 (germline): SQVTM, ANQGSEA. The CDR3 is made up of 12 amino acids. Sorting was done in triplicate for each CD8+ T cell subset (about 300,000 cells each). Definition of naive CD8+ T cells rested on a CD45RO-CCR7+CD27+CD95- profile. On this clonotype itself: Its antigen is unknown.

Overall study findings and caveats: Much lower diversity was found in memory CD8+ cells, while both naive subsets had comparably high diversity. Cryopreserved cells showed partially decreased CXCR3 expression, and most assays used fresh PBMCs. CXCR3-negative naive cells had less hydrophobic TRB CDR3s than did CXCR3-positive naive cells.

The TRB cDNA libraries were prepared by 5' RACE with UMI labels. TCRdb re-called the 5' RACE reads, yielding one record per CDR3 amino acid sequence without DNA. In all, the sample yields 140,000 to 150,000 distinct CDR3 sequences. The V gene is TRBV29-1, the J gene TRBJ1-3. Sequencing was performed on naive CXCR3+ CD8+ T cells from blood. The sample's subset: CD45RO-CCR7+CD27+CD95- naive CD8+ T cells expressing CXCR3 (TNR3+). This clonotype originated in a human donor in good health. Some clones in this sample may be carry-over from other donors' samples. CDR3 sequence reads: CSVEGVGNTIYF.